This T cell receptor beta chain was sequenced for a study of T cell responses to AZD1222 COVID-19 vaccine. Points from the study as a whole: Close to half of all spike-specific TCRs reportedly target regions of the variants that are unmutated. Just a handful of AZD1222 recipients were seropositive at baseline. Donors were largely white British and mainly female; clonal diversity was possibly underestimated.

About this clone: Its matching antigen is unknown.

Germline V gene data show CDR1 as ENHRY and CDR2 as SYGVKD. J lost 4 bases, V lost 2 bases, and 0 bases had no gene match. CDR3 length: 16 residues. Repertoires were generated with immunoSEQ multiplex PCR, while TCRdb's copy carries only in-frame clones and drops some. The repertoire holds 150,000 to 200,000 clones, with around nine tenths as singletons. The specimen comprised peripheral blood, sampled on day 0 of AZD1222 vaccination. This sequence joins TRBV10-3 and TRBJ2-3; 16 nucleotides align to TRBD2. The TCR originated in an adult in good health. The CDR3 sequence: CAISEGTSGRADTQYF. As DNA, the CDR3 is TGTGCCATCAGTGAGGGGACTAGCGGGAGGGCAGATACGCAGTATTTT.